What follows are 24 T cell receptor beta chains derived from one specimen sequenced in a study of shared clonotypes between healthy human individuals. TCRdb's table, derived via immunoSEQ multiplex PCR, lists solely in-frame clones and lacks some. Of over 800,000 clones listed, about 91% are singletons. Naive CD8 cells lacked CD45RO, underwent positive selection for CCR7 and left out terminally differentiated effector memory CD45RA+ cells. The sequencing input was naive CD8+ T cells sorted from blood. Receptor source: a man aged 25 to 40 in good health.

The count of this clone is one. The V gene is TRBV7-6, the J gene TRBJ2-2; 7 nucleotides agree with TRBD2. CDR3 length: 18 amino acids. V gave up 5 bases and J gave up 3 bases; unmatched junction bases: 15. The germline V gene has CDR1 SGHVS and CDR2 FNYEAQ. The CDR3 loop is CASSVGAMGRVDTGELFF. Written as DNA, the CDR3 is TGTGCCAGCAGCGTGGGCGCCATGGGGAGGGTGGACACCGGGGAGCTGTTTTTT. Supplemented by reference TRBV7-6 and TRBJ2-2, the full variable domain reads GAGVSQSPRYKVTKRGQDVALRCDPISGHVSLYWYRQALGQGPEFLTYFNYEAQQDKSGLPNDRFSAERPEGSISTLTIQRTEQRDSAMYRCASSVGAMGRVDTGELFFGEGSRLTVL.

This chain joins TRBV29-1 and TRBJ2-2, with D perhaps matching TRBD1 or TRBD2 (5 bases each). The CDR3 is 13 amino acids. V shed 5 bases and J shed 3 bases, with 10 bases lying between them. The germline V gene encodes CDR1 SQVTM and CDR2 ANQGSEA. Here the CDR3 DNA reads TGCAGCGTTTCCGGGGCCTACACCGGGGAGCTGTTTTTT. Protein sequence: CSVSGAYTGELFF.

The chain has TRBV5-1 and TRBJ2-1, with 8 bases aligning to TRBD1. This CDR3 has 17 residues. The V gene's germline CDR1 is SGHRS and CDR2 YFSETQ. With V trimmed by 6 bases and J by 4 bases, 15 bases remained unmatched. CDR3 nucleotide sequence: TGCGCCAGCAACGACGACTCTGGGACAGGATTATACAATGAGCAGTTCTTC. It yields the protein CASNDDSGTGLYNEQFF.

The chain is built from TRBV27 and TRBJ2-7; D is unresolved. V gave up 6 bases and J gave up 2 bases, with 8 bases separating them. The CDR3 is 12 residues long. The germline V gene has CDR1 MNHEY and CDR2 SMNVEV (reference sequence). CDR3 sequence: CASRRTAYEQYF. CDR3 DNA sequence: TGTGCCAGCAGACGCACAGCCTACGAGCAGTACTTC.

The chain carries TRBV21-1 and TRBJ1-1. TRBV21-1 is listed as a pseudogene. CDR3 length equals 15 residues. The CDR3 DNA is TGTGCCAGCAGCAGCCCTGGACGGATGAACACTGAAGCTTTCTTT. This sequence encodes CASSSPGRMNTEAFF.

The CDR3 sequence is CAIQSGSASYNEQFF. The CDR3 bases are TGTGCCATTCAAAGCGGGAGCGCCTCCTACAATGAGCAGTTCTTC. V is TRBV28 and J is TRBJ2-1, with TRBD2 identical over 8 bases. J lost 0 bases, V lost 10 bases, and 8 bases had no gene match. The CDR3 covers 15 residues. Per the germline V gene, CDR1 is MDHEN and CDR2 is SYDVKM.

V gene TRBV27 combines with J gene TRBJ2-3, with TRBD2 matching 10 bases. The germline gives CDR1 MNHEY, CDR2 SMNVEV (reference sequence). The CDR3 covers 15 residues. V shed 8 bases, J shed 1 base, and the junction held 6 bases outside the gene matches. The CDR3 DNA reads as TGTGCCAGCGCCACCGGGACTAGCGGCACAGATACGCAGTATTTT. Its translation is CASATGTSGTDTQYF.

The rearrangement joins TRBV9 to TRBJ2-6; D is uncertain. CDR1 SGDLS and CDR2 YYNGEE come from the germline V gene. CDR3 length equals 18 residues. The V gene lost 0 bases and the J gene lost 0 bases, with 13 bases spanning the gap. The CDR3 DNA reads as TGTGCCAGCAGCGTAGATCCCGAAAACCCCTCTGGGGCCAACGTCCTGACTTTC. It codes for CASSVDPENPSGANVLTF.

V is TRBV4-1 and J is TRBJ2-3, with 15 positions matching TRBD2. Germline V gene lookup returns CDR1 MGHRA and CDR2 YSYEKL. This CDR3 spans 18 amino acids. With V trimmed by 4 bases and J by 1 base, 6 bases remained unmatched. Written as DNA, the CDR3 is TGCGCCAGCAGCCCAGGACTAGCGGGAGGGCCCGGCACAGATACGCAGTATTTT. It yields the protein CASSPGLAGGPGTDTQYF.

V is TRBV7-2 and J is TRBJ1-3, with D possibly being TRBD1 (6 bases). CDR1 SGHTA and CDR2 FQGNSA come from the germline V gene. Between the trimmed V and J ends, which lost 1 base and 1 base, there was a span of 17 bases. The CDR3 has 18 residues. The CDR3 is CASSLDPGQIYSGNTIYF. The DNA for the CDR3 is TGTGCCAGCAGCTTAGACCCGGGACAAATTTATTCTGGAAACACCATATATTTT.

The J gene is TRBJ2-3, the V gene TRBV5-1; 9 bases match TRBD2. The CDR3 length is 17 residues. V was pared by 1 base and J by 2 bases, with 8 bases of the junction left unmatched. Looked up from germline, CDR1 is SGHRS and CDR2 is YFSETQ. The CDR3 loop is CASSLLASGTVTDTQYF. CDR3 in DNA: TGCGCCAGCAGCTTGCTAGCTAGCGGGACTGTCACAGATACGCAGTATTTT.

The CDR3 is CASSRSTSGASSYNEQFF. The CDR3 bases are TGTGCCAGCAGTAGGTCCACTAGCGGGGCAAGCTCCTACAATGAGCAGTTCTTC. The genes are TRBV2 and TRBJ2-1, with TRBD2 matching over 10 bases. Germline-derived CDR1 and CDR2 are SNHLY and FYNNEI. The CDR3 runs 18 residues. After removal of 5 bases from V and 0 bases from J, the junction contained 10 bases not matched to a gene.

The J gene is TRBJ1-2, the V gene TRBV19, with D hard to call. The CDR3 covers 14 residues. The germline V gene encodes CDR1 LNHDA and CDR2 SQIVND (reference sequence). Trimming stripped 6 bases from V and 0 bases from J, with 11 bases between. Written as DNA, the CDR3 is TGTGCCAGTAGATCAGGACGGTCTAACTATGGCTACACCTTC. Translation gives CASRSGRSNYGYTF.

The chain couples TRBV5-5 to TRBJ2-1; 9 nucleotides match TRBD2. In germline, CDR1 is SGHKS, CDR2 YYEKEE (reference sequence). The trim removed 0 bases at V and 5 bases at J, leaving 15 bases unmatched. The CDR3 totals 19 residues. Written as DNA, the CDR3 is TGTGCCAGCAGCTTGGGGAGGGGGCTAGCGGGATTAGGGAACAATGAGCAGTTCTTC. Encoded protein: CASSLGRGLAGLGNNEQFF. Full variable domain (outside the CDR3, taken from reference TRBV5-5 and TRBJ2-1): DAGVTQSPTHLIKTRGQQVTLRCSPISGHKSVSWYQQVLGQGPQFIFQYYEKEERGRGNFPDRFSARQFPNYSSELNVNALLLGDSALYLCASSLGRGLAGLGNNEQFFGPGTRLTVL.

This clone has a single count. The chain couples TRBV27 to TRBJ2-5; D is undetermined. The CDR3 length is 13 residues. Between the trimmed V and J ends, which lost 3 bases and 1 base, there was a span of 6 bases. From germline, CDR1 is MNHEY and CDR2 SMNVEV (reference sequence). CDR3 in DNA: TGTGCCAGCAGTTTTCGGCGCCAAGAGACCCAGTACTTC. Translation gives CASSFRRQETQYF.

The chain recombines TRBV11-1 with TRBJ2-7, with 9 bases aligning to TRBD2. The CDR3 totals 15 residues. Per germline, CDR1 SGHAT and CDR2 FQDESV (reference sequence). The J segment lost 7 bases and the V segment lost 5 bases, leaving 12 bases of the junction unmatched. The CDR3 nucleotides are TGTGCCAGCAGCCCTAAGACTAGCGGATTACGAGAGCAGTACTTC. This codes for CASSPKTSGLREQYF.

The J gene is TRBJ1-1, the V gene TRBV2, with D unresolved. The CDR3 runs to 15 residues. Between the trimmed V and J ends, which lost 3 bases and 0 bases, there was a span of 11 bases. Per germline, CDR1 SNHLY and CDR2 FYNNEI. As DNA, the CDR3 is TGTGCCAGCAGTGAGGCACTGTTCATGAACACTGAAGCTTTCTTT. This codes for CASSEALFMNTEAFF.

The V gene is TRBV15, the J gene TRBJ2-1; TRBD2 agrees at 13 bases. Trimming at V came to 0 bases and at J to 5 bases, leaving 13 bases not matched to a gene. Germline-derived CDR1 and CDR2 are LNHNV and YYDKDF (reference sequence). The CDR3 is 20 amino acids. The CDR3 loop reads CATSRDSGTSGTPMNNEQFF. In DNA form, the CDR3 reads TGTGCCACCAGCAGAGATTCCGGGACTAGCGGGACCCCGATGAACAATGAGCAGTTCTTC.

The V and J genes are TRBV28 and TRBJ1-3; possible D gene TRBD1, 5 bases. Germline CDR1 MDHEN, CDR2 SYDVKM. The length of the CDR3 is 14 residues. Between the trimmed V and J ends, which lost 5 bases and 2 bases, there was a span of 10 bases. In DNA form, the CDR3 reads TGTGCCAGCAGTATCCAGGGTACTGGAAACACCATATATTTT. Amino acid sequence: CASSIQGTGNTIYF.

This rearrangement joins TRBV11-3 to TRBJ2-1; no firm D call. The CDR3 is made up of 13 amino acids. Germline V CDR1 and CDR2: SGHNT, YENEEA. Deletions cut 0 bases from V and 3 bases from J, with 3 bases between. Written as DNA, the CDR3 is TGTGCCAGCAGCTTAGACGGCTACAATGAGCAGTTCTTC. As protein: CASSLDGYNEQFF.

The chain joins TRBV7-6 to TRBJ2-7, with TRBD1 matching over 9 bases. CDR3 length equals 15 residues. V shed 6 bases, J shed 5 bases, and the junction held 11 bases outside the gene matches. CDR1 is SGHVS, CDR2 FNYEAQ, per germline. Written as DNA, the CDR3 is TGTGCCAGCAGGGATCCCGGGACAGGGAAAGACGAGCAGTACTTC. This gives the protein CASRDPGTGKDEQYF.

The CDR3 protein is CASSAGQLSNQPQHF. CDR3 nucleotide sequence: TGTGCCAGCAGCGCGGGACAGTTAAGCAATCAGCCCCAGCATTTT. This sequence joins TRBV9 and TRBJ1-5, with 7 positions matching TRBD1. CDR3 length equals 15 residues. Germline V lookup: CDR1 SGDLS, CDR2 YYNGEE. V lost 3 bases to trimming and J lost 1 base; unmatched junction nucleotides: 4. Using reference TRBV9 and TRBJ1-5 for the parts outside the CDR3, the full variable domain is DSGVTQTPKHLITATGQRVTLRCSPRSGDLSVYWYQQSLDQGLQFLIQYYNGEERAKGNILERFSAQQFPDLHSELNLSSLELGDSALYFCASSAGQLSNQPQHFGDGTRLSIL.

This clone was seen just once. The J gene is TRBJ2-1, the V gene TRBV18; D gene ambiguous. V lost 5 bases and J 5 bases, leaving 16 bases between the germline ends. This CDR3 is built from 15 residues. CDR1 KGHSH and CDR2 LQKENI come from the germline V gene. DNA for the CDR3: TGTGCCAGCTCAACGCTTGTGGAGAGAGACAATGAGCAGTTCTTC. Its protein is CASSTLVERDNEQFF.

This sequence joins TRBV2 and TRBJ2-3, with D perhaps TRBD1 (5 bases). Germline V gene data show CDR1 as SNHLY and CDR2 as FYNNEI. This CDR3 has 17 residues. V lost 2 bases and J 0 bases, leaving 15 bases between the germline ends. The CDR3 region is CASSEKGASLSTDTQYF. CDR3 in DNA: TGTGCCAGCAGTGAAAAAGGGGCGTCCCTTAGCACAGATACGCAGTATTTT. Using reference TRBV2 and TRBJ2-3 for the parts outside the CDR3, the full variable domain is EPEVTQTPSHQVTQMGQEVILRCVPISNHLYFYWYRQILGQKVEFLVSFYNNEISEKSEIFDDQFSVERPDGSNFTLKIRSTKLEDSAMYFCASSEKGASLSTDTQYFGPGTRLTVL.